This passage covers 17 T cell receptor beta chains from one sample sequenced in a study of shared clonotypes between healthy human individuals. Generated by immunoSEQ multiplex PCR, the TCRdb table keeps only in-frame clones and is missing some. Of 2.3 million or so clones in the sample, approximately 95% were seen once. The material sequenced was naive CD4+ T cells from PBMCs. Subset given: CD45RA+ positively selected. All receptors come from a young man in good health. Some clones in this sample may be carry-over from other donors' samples.

The chain has TRBV11-2 and TRBJ2-3; D call uncertain. The CDR3 consists of 13 residues. Trimming cost V 5 bases and J 6 bases, with 12 bases left between them. In germline, CDR1 is SGHAT, CDR2 FQNNGV. The CDR3 DNA is TGTGCCAGCAGCCCACGCCTTGTCGATACGCAGTATTTT. It codes for CASSPRLVDTQYF.

The chain carries TRBV10-3 and TRBJ2-4; maybe TRBD2 (5 bases). In germline, CDR1 is ENHRY, CDR2 SYGVKD. V was cut by 10 bases and J by 3 bases, with 25 bases left in between. The CDR3 is made up of 17 amino acids. This CDR3 is CATAGGSSIRGKNIQYF. DNA for the CDR3: TGTGCCACTGCGGGTGGGAGTTCCATCCGGGGCAAAAACATTCAGTACTTC.

The chain links TRBV5-8 to TRBJ2-2, with D possibly matching TRBD2 (6 bases). Trimming took 2 bases from V and 0 from J, leaving 11 bases between them. The CDR3 is made up of 16 amino acids. Germline V gene data show CDR1 as SGHTS and CDR2 as YDEGEE. Written as DNA, the CDR3 is TGTGCCAGCAGCTTAAGGCGGGGTCCGAACACCGGGGAGCTGTTTTTT. Translation: CASSLRRGPNTGELFF.

This chain links TRBV28 with TRBJ2-7; D gene unclear. The CDR3 has 15 amino acids. The germline V gene encodes CDR1 MDHEN and CDR2 SYDVKM. V dropped 2 bases and J dropped 0 bases, with 11 bases sitting between them. The CDR3 sequence is CASSLEALLSYEQYF. CDR3 DNA: TGTGCCAGCAGTTTAGAGGCACTACTCTCCTACGAGCAGTACTTC.

The chain links TRBV6-5 to TRBJ1-3, with D maybe TRBD1 (5 bases). The CDR3 is 16 residues long. Germline CDR1 MNHEY, CDR2 SVGAGI. V was cut by 4 bases and J by 1 base, with 14 bases left in between. CDR3 in DNA: TGTGCCAGCAGTTCCGCCTCGGCAGGGTCTGGAAACACCATATATTTT. As protein: CASSSASAGSGNTIYF.

The genes are TRBV9 and TRBJ2-1; a possible D gene is TRBD2 (5 bases). The CDR3 length is 15 residues. Germline V gene data show CDR1 as SGDLS and CDR2 as YYNGEE. Trimming took off 3 bases at V and 6 bases at J, with 16 bases between the two ends. Here the CDR3 DNA reads TGTGCCAGCAGCGCAGTCGGCGGGTTGACCAATGAGCAGTTCTTC. Residues: CASSAVGGLTNEQFF.

J is TRBJ1-5 and V is TRBV10-3, with 7 bases identical to TRBD1. V shed 8 bases, J shed 3 bases, and the junction held 7 bases outside the gene matches. The CDR3 is 14 amino acids. Per germline, CDR1 ENHRY and CDR2 SYGVKD. CDR3 DNA sequence: TGTGCCATCTCACGACAGGGCACCAATCAGCCCCAGCATTTT. It encodes CAISRQGTNQPQHF.

The gene calls are TRBV5-1 and TRBJ2-2, with D perhaps assigned TRBD1 or TRBD2 (5 bases each). This CDR3 has 16 residues. V lost 4 bases, J lost 1 base, and 14 bases lay in between. Germline CDR1 is SGHRS and CDR2 is YFSETQ. CDR3 in DNA: TGCGCCAGCAGCCCGAACGCAGGGAGGAACACCGGGGAGCTGTTTTTT. This translates into CASSPNAGRNTGELFF.

The chain links TRBV15 to TRBJ2-2, with TRBD2 matching over 15 bases. The CDR3 has 17 residues. Per germline, CDR1 LNHNV and CDR2 YYDKDF (reference sequence). Germline trimming cut 3 bases from V and 6 bases from J; bases unmatched to any gene: 5. CDR3 nucleotide sequence: TGTGCCACCAGCAGGGATAGGACTAGCGGGAGGGCCGGGGAGCTGTTTTTT. Protein product: CATSRDRTSGRAGELFF.

This rearrangement joins TRBV6-5 to TRBJ1-2; possible D gene TRBD1, 5 bases. CDR3 length equals 14 residues. V lost 5 bases, J lost 5 bases, and 15 bases lay in between. Germline V lookup: CDR1 MNHEY, CDR2 SVGAGI. The CDR3 loop is CASSRDRRPYGYTF. CDR3 bases: TGTGCCAGCAGTCGGGACCGACGACCATATGGCTACACCTTC.

The chain uses TRBV12-2 and TRBJ1-3. TRBV12-2 corresponds to a pseudogene. There are 17 residues in the CDR3. The CDR3 protein is CASRLAGPGLSGNTIYF. The CDR3 region has the DNA TGTGCAAGTCGCTTAGCGGGTCCCGGCCTCTCTGGAAACACCATATATTTT.

CDR3 sequence: CASSPSPQGAYEQYF. CDR3 sequence (DNA): TGTGCCAGCAGCCCGAGCCCCCAGGGGGCCTACGAGCAGTACTTC. V gene TRBV7-9 combines with J gene TRBJ2-7, with TRBD1 matching over 7 bases. The CDR3 spans 15 residues. Trimming cost V 5 bases and J 2 bases; bases outside gene matches: 9. The germline gives CDR1 SEHNR, CDR2 FQNEAQ (reference sequence).

On this clone: At one end, the junction sequence differs from germline, possibly due to a read error. This chain connects TRBV28 to TRBJ2-6; TRBD2 is a possible D gene (6 bases). Germline V gives CDR1 MDHEN, CDR2 SYDVKM. The CDR3 is 15 amino acids. The CDR3 nucleotides are TGTACCAGCAGCCCCGGGGGAACAGGGGCCAACGTCCTGACTTTC. Translating gives CTSSPGGTGANVLTF.

The chain has TRBV4-1 and TRBJ2-6, with D possibly matching TRBD2 (5 bases). From germline, CDR1 is MGHRA and CDR2 YSYEKL. Trimming left V 0 bases short and J 4 bases short, with 10 bases between. CDR3 length: 16 residues. The DNA of the CDR3 is TGCGCCAGCAGCCAAGACACTAGTGCCGGGGCCAACGTCCTGACTTTC. Its translation: CASSQDTSAGANVLTF.

This clone has only one observation. The chain employs TRBV7-6 and TRBJ2-7; 8 bases agree with TRBD2. This CDR3 region has 15 residues. V shed 5 bases and J 5 bases; nucleotides not matched to a gene: 11. The germline CDR1 and CDR2 sequences are SGHVS and FNYEAQ. DNA for the CDR3: TGTGCCAGCAGCCCTAAAGCGGGAGACGCCGACGAGCAGTACTTC. Translation: CASSPKAGDADEQYF.

This chain uses TRBV28 with TRBJ2-7, with D perhaps TRBD1 or TRBD2 (6 bases each). V shed 9 bases and J shed 1 base, with 16 bases lying between them. The CDR3 length is 14 residues. Per germline, CDR1 MDHEN and CDR2 SYDVKM. The CDR3, as DNA: TGTGCCAGTGAGACTACAGGGAGGTCCTACGAGCAGTACTTC. Protein sequence: CASETTGRSYEQYF.

The rearrangement joins TRBV28 to TRBJ2-1, with 15 positions matching TRBD2. The CDR3 spans 19 residues. Germline V gene sequence: CDR1 MDHEN, CDR2 SYDVKM. With 7 bases clipped from V and 7 bases from J, the junction kept 17 bases outside the gene matches. CDR3 loop: CASIPTRIYGTSGRNEQFF. In nucleotides, the CDR3 is TGTGCCAGCATCCCGACGCGGATCTACGGGACTAGCGGGAGGAATGAGCAGTTCTTC.